This T cell receptor beta chain was identified during a study of PD-1 blockade in classical Hodgkin lymphoma. Findings of the study overall: Repertoire differences lack defined causes, possibly disease activity or prior therapy. According to reports, newly diagnosed patients had lower baseline TCR diversity than healthy donors, and relapsed/refractory patients had lower baseline TCR diversity still. Prior to therapy, complete responders displayed diversity much like that of newly diagnosed patients.

This CDR3 is built from 16 residues. V lost 1 base and J lost 0; bases outside the gene matches: 4. Germline V lookup: CDR1 SGHVS, CDR2 FNYEAQ. Some clones are missing from TCRdb's copy, which holds only in-frame ones; the method was immunoSEQ multiplex PCR. This sample has approximately 59,000 clones, with more than 85% found just once. Following autologous stem cell transplantation, relapse occurred in every patient, and exposure to brentuximab vedotin varied. Reported best responses ranged across complete response, partial response or progressive disease. A note on this clone: The antigen remains unidentified.

V usage is TRBV7-6 and J usage is TRBJ2-7; 9 positions match TRBD2. The sample here was peripheral blood mononuclear cells (PBMCs), taken before the second cycle of nivolumab. The TCR was taken from a human donor with classical Hodgkin lymphoma. CDR3 loop: CASSLGGRGISYEQYF. The CDR3 nucleotides read TGTGCCAGCAGCTTAGGCGGGAGGGGTATCTCCTACGAGCAGTACTTC.